Each of the 29 T cell receptor beta chains below was sequenced from the same sample in a study of shared clonotypes between healthy human individuals (dated by TCRdb to 2020 to 2021). The method was the immunoSEQ multiplex PCR assay. TCRdb obtained this table from immuneACCESS and retained in-frame rearrangements with V and J assigned. These tables miss some clones; where compared with another copy, unresolved V genes account for less than half of the shortfall, and the remainder is unexplained. A total of under 2.5 million clones appear in this sample, around 92% of them only once. 0.3% to 0.4% of the sample is taken by the ten largest. Sequencing input: naive CD4+ T cells from PBMCs. This sample's cell subset or site label indicates: CD45RA+ positively selected. These receptors were taken from a man aged 18 to 29 in good health. Some clones in this sample may be carry-over from other donors' samples.

The rearrangement links TRBV28 to TRBJ2-2; weak D call: TRBD1 (5 bases). In germline, CDR1 is MDHEN, CDR2 SYDVKM. Trimming removed 4 bases at V and 4 bases at J, with 13 bases between. CDR3 size: 15 residues. Here the CDR3 DNA reads TGTGCCAGCAGTTCATCAGGGATATCCACCGGGGAGCTGTTTTTT. This sequence encodes CASSSSGISTGELFF.

J is TRBJ2-5 and V is TRBV5-1, with no clear D. Per the germline V gene, CDR1 is SGHRS and CDR2 is YFSETQ. CDR3 length equals 15 residues. V lost 6 bases and J lost 5, with 20 bases in between. CDR3 residues: CASTPLFGSRETQYF. The DNA of the CDR3 is TGCGCCAGCACCCCTTTGTTTGGTAGCAGGGAGACCCAGTACTTC.

V usage is TRBV4-1 and J usage is TRBJ2-6, with 8 bases aligning to TRBD1. The CDR3 is 18 residues long. The V segment lost 1 base and the J segment 2 bases; nucleotides outside the gene matches: 7. Looked up from germline, CDR1 is MGHRA and CDR2 is YSYEKL. The CDR3 nucleotides read TGCGCCAGCAGCCAAGGGGGTCAGGGGGCGACTGGGGCCAACGTCCTGACTTTC. Amino acids: CASSQGGQGATGANVLTF.

The rearrangement joins TRBV5-1 to TRBJ2-2; 10 positions match TRBD1. This CDR3 contains 16 residues. The ends lost 4 bases at V and 1 base at J; junction bases unmatched: 4. Germline V gene sequence: CDR1 SGHRS, CDR2 YFSETQ. The CDR3 coding sequence is TGCGCCAGCAGCGGGGGACAGGGGCGGAACACCGGGGAGCTGTTTTTT. Protein: CASSGGQGRNTGELFF.

The chain uses TRBV9 and TRBJ2-5, with 11 bases aligning to TRBD2. The CDR3 is made up of 15 amino acids. Germline CDR1 and CDR2: SGDLS and YYNGEE. V gave up 6 bases and J gave up 4 bases; unmatched junction bases: 8. The CDR3 DNA follows: TGTGCCAGCACGACTAGCGGGAACAGGCTAGAGACCCAGTACTTC. It translates to CASTTSGNRLETQYF.

V gene TRBV7-3 combines with J gene TRBJ2-1, with TRBD2 matching over 10 bases. Trimming cost V 4 bases and J 4 bases; bases outside gene matches: 4. There are 15 residues in the CDR3. Germline values: CDR1 SGHTA, CDR2 FQGTGA. The CDR3 spells CASSYGTSAYNEQFF. For the CDR3, the DNA is TGTGCCAGCAGCTACGGGACTAGCGCTTACAATGAGCAGTTCTTC.

In this sample, this clone turned up once. The chain couples TRBV9 to TRBJ1-4; D is undetermined. The germline V gene has CDR1 SGDLS and CDR2 YYNGEE. V lost 4 bases to trimming and J lost 8 bases, with 15 bases between them. The CDR3 consists of 14 residues. CDR3 DNA sequence: TGTGCCAGCAGCCTGGGCAGGTTAAGGGAAAAACTGTTTTTT. Protein sequence: CASSLGRLREKLFF.

The J gene is TRBJ2-3, the V gene TRBV5-1, with D possibly TRBD2 on 5 matching bases. V was shortened by 7 bases and J by 3 bases, with 15 bases between the two germline ends. The CDR3 consists of 14 residues. Germline CDR1 is SGHRS and CDR2 is YFSETQ. The CDR3: CASVLDLGTDTQYF. DNA of the CDR3: TGCGCCAGCGTCCTGGACTTGGGTACAGATACGCAGTATTTT.

The chain couples TRBV7-9 to TRBJ2-3, with 7 nucleotides matching TRBD2. The CDR3 totals 15 residues. Trimming at V came to 5 bases and at J to 10 bases, leaving 15 bases not matched to a gene. CDR1 and CDR2 (germline): SEHNR, FQNEAQ (reference sequence). The CDR3 spells CASSPGGSRGSSQYF. As DNA, the CDR3 is TGTGCCAGCAGCCCCGGGGGGTCTCGCGGCTCGTCGCAGTATTTT.

This chain connects TRBV11-2 to TRBJ2-3; TRBD2 matches 11 bases. The CDR3 loop spans 15 amino acids. CDR1 and CDR2 (germline): SGHAT, FQNNGV. Germline trimming cut 3 bases from V and 5 bases from J; bases unmatched to any gene: 4. DNA for the CDR3: TGTGCCAGCAGCTTGGCCGGACTAGCGGGAGATACGCAGTATTTT. Translating gives CASSLAGLAGDTQYF. Together with reference TRBV11-2 and TRBJ2-3, the CDR3 gives the full variable domain: EAGVAQSPRYKIIEKRQSVAFWCNPISGHATLYWYQQILGQGPKLLIQFQNNGVVDDSQLPKDRFSAERLKGVDSTLKIQPAKLEDSAVYLCASSLAGLAGDTQYFGPGTRLTVL.

V usage is TRBV7-6 and J usage is TRBJ2-1; 7 bases align to TRBD2. Germline V CDR1 and CDR2: SGHVS, FNYEAQ. The V gene end was trimmed by 0 bases and the J gene end by 8 bases; junction bases not matched to a gene: 7. This CDR3 is 15 amino acids long. CDR3 protein: CASSLAQGGPYEQFF. CDR3 in DNA: TGTGCCAGCAGCTTAGCGCAGGGAGGGCCGTATGAGCAGTTCTTC.

The chain couples TRBV6-1 to TRBJ1-1; TRBD1 aligns across 9 bases. Germline CDR1 is MNHNS and CDR2 is SASEGT. The CDR3 has 15 amino acids. V lost 6 bases to trimming and J lost 3 bases; unmatched junction nucleotides: 8. The CDR3 DNA reads as TGTGCCAGCAGACTACAGGGGGCTGGGGACACTGAAGCTTTCTTT. It specifies CASRLQGAGDTEAFF.

V gene TRBV27 combines with J gene TRBJ1-5; 7 bases fit TRBD1. The CDR3 consists of 15 residues. The germline V gene encodes CDR1 MNHEY and CDR2 SMNVEV (reference sequence). The V segment lost 3 bases and the J segment 6 bases; nucleotides outside the gene matches: 8. This chain's CDR3 is CASSFQGGDSQPQHF. The CDR3 DNA reads TGTGCCAGCAGTTTTCAGGGTGGGGACAGTCAGCCCCAGCATTTT.

In this sample, this clone turned up a few times. The V and J genes are TRBV19 and TRBJ1-5, with a tentative D call TRBD1 (6 bases). Trimming took 3 bases from V and 4 from J, leaving 10 bases between them. Germline CDR1 LNHDA, CDR2 SQIVND (reference sequence). This CDR3 is 14 amino acids long. CDR3 bases: TGTGCCAGTAGTATCAGGGGAAAGAATCAGCCCCAGCATTTT. This translates into CASSIRGKNQPQHF.

V and J are TRBV15 and TRBJ2-5; D not certain. Germline V gives CDR1 LNHNV, CDR2 YYDKDF (reference sequence). The V and J ends lost 3 bases and 5 bases respectively, with 7 bases between them. This CDR3 has 12 amino acids. The CDR3 loop reads CATSSPKETQYF. CDR3 sequence (DNA): TGTGCCACCAGCAGCCCCAAGGAGACCCAGTACTTC.

The CDR3: CASSSGLAGAPGELFF. The CDR3 DNA reads as TGTGCCAGCAGTTCGGGACTAGCGGGAGCCCCCGGGGAGCTGTTTTTT. The chain employs TRBV6-4 and TRBJ2-2; 14 nucleotides match TRBD2. Trimming took 5 bases from V and 6 from J; bases not matched to a gene: 5. From germline, CDR1 is MRHNA and CDR2 SNTAGT. There are 16 residues in the CDR3.

This clone was observed a few times. The genes are TRBV9 and TRBJ1-2; D remains ambiguous. CDR3 length equals 12 residues. Trimming pared 3 bases from V and 10 bases from J, leaving 13 bases between. Germline-derived CDR1 and CDR2 are SGDLS and YYNGEE. The CDR3 sequence is CASSAPRSIYTF. The CDR3 DNA sequence: TGTGCCAGCAGCGCCCCTCGGTCTATCTACACCTTC.

The chain recombines TRBV5-1 with TRBJ2-1; perhaps TRBD1 as D (6 bases). The CDR3 spans 13 residues. With 5 bases removed from V and 5 bases from J, the gap between germline ends came to 11 bases. Germline V gene sequence: CDR1 SGHRS, CDR2 YFSETQ. CDR3 amino acids: CASRGAINNEQFF. For the CDR3, the DNA is TGCGCCAGCAGGGGGGCAATTAACAATGAGCAGTTCTTC. Drawing the rest from reference TRBV5-1 and TRBJ2-1, the complete variable domain is KAGVTQTPRYLIKTRGQQVTLSCSPISGHRSVSWYQQTPGQGLQFLFEYFSETQRNKGNFPGRFSGRQFSNSRSEMNVSTLELGDSALYLCASRGAINNEQFFGPGTRLTVL.

A note on this clone: Other DNA sequences in the sample encode the same CDR3. V usage is TRBV5-1 and J usage is TRBJ1-1; D gene ambiguous. V was shortened by 0 bases and J by 1 base, with 7 bases between the two germline ends. The CDR3 consists of 14 residues. CDR1 SGHRS and CDR2 YFSETQ come from the germline V gene. The CDR3 protein is CASSLAPENTEAFF. The CDR3 DNA reads as TGCGCCAGCAGCTTGGCCCCCGAGAACACTGAAGCTTTCTTT.

The gene calls are TRBV28 and TRBJ2-5; 8 positions agree with TRBD2. Trimming cost V 7 bases and J 2 bases; bases outside gene matches: 18. Germline loops: CDR1 MDHEN, CDR2 SYDVKM. The CDR3 spans 18 residues. The CDR3 is CASTGRTGGPGGQETQYF. DNA for the CDR3: TGTGCCAGCACCGGTAGGACGGGAGGGCCGGGAGGGCAAGAGACCCAGTACTTC.

The chain carries TRBV7-2 and TRBJ2-4, with unresolved D. This CDR3 is 14 amino acids long. Germline V CDR1 and CDR2: SGHTA, FQGNSA. V lost 3 bases, J lost 4 bases, and 10 bases lay in between. The CDR3 loop reads CASSLEPTKNIQYF. The CDR3 DNA reads as TGTGCCAGCAGCTTGGAGCCTACTAAAAACATTCAGTACTTC.

The CDR3: CASSPRGGTGELFF. The DNA of the CDR3 is TGTGCCAGTAGTCCCCGGGGGGGAACCGGGGAGCTGTTTTTT. The chain joins TRBV19 to TRBJ2-2, with 8 bases aligning to TRBD2. J lost 5 bases, V lost 5 bases, and 4 bases had no gene match. Germline V gene sequence: CDR1 LNHDA, CDR2 SQIVND (reference sequence). There are 14 residues in the CDR3.

The chain carries TRBV18 and TRBJ2-1; no definite D call. This CDR3 spans 15 amino acids. Trimming stripped 6 bases from V and 0 bases from J, with 12 bases between. From germline, CDR1 is KGHSH and CDR2 LQKENI. The DNA for the CDR3 is TGTGCCAGCTCCCGAGAAGGTGGCTCCTACAATGAGCAGTTCTTC. Protein sequence: CASSREGGSYNEQFF.

CDR3 region: CASSRTDSYNEQFF. The CDR3 nucleotides read TGTGCCAGCAGCCGGACTGACAGCTACAATGAGCAGTTCTTC. The chain has TRBV11-2 and TRBJ2-1; D might be TRBD1 or TRBD2, each matching 5 bases. The CDR3 has 14 amino acids. Germline V gene lookup returns CDR1 SGHAT and CDR2 FQNNGV. V was trimmed by 5 bases and J by 3 bases, leaving 11 bases between them. The whole variable domain, remainder taken from reference TRBV11-2 and TRBJ2-1, is EAGVAQSPRYKIIEKRQSVAFWCNPISGHATLYWYQQILGQGPKLLIQFQNNGVVDDSQLPKDRFSAERLKGVDSTLKIQPAKLEDSAVYLCASSRTDSYNEQFFGPGTRLTVL.

This clone was detected once. The V and J genes are TRBV5-1 and TRBJ1-2; weak D call: TRBD1 (6 bases). V was pared by 0 bases and J by 3 bases, with 15 bases between. This CDR3 region has 16 residues. In germline, CDR1 is SGHRS, CDR2 YFSETQ. CDR3 coding DNA: TGCGCCAGCAGCTTGGAAATCGGCAGGGGAGACTATGGCTACACCTTC. Its protein product is CASSLEIGRGDYGYTF.

J is TRBJ2-2 and V is TRBV10-1; unclear D gene. CDR3 length: 11 residues. Deletions cut 3 bases from V and 7 bases from J, with 3 bases between. Germline V gene data show CDR1 as WNHNN and CDR2 as SYGVQD (reference sequence). The CDR3, as DNA: TGCGCCAGCAGTGATGGCGGGGAGCTGTTTTTT. It specifies CASSDGGELFF.

The chain has TRBV7-8 and TRBJ2-2, with D possibly matching TRBD1 (5 bases). CDR1 is SGHVS, CDR2 FQNEAQ, per germline. The CDR3 runs 16 residues. V lost 4 bases and J 6 bases, leaving 18 bases between the germline ends. CDR3 loop: CASSWPSLDTPGELFF. The CDR3 DNA reads TGTGCCAGCAGCTGGCCCTCATTGGACACCCCCGGGGAGCTGTTTTTT.

V usage is TRBV10-3 and J usage is TRBJ2-7; D is unresolved. Germline V lookup: CDR1 ENHRY, CDR2 SYGVKD. V lost 3 bases to trimming and J lost 6 bases, with 21 bases between them. The CDR3 is 16 residues long. The CDR3, as DNA: TGTGCCATCAGTGATAGAGGTATTAGACGGGTCGCCGAGCAGTACTTC. Translation: CAISDRGIRRVAEQYF.

Details on this clone: Other DNA sequences of this sample code for an identical CDR3. The chain has TRBV5-1 and TRBJ2-7; D is perhaps TRBD1 (6 bases). The V gene lost 0 bases and the J gene lost 2 bases, with 9 bases spanning the gap. Per the germline V gene, CDR1 is SGHRS and CDR2 is YFSETQ. This CDR3 spans 14 amino acids. CDR3: CASSLEGGTYEQYF. CDR3 in DNA: TGCGCCAGCAGCTTGGAAGGGGGAACCTACGAGCAGTACTTC.